These T cell receptor beta chains were read from a single sample in a study of shared clonotypes between healthy human individuals. TCRdb keeps only in-frame clones here, not all; method: immunoSEQ multiplex PCR. The data hold about 380,000 clones, with 96% observed a single time. Sequences were obtained from memory CD8+ T cells sorted from blood. These receptors all come from a man between 25 and 39 years old in good health. Both conserved end residues are part of each CDR3. The order of the fields is clone size, D gene, J gene, V gene, CDR3 DNA, CDR3 protein. The D gene is left open where the match is weak. Where a row states a size, it is once, few, many or the class of an expanded clone; other rows omit it.

abundance: once; d_gene: TRBD1; j_gene: TRBJ1-5; v_gene: TRBV27; CDR3nt: TGTGCCAGCAGTTCACAGGGGGAGGCTCAGCCCCAGCATTTT; CDR3aa: CASSSQGEAQPQHF
abundance: -; d_gene: -; j_gene: TRBJ2-1; v_gene: TRBV5-6; CDR3nt: TGTGCCAGCAGCTTCCGGGACCACCCCTACAATGAGCAGTTCTTC; CDR3aa: CASSFRDHPYNEQFF
abundance: -; d_gene: -; j_gene: TRBJ2-7; v_gene: TRBV21-1; CDR3nt: TGTGCCAGCAGCAAGCGGGAGGGCTACGAGCAGTACTTC; CDR3aa: CASSKREGYEQYF
abundance: -; d_gene: -; j_gene: TRBJ1-6; v_gene: TRBV30; CDR3nt: TGTGCCTGGAGTGCAGGATTTTCACCCCTCCACTTT; CDR3aa: CAWSAGFSPLHF
abundance: -; d_gene: TRBD2; j_gene: TRBJ2-2; v_gene: TRBV6-1; CDR3nt: TGTGCCAGCAGTGAACTAGCGGGAGCCGGGGAGCTGTTTTTT; CDR3aa: CASSELAGAGELFF
abundance: -; d_gene: -; j_gene: TRBJ2-2; v_gene: TRBV14; CDR3nt: TGTGCCAGCAGTGTGACAGGGAACACCGGGGAGCTGTTTTTT; CDR3aa: CASSVTGNTGELFF
abundance: -; d_gene: -; j_gene: TRBJ2-5; v_gene: TRBV5-1; CDR3nt: TGCGCCAGCAGCAAGGAAGGGAGCAAGACCCAGTACTTC; CDR3aa: CASSKEGSKTQYF
abundance: -; d_gene: TRBD2; j_gene: TRBJ2-2; v_gene: TRBV15; CDR3nt: TGTGCCACCAGCAGAGATAAGGCGGGAGGGACGAACACCGGGGAGCTGTTTTTT; CDR3aa: CATSRDKAGGTNTGELFF
abundance: -; d_gene: -; j_gene: TRBJ2-7; v_gene: TRBV10-3; CDR3nt: TGTGCCATCAGTGTTGGGGAACGCAAGCAGTACTTC; CDR3aa: CAISVGERKQYF
abundance: -; d_gene: TRBD1; j_gene: TRBJ2-1; v_gene: TRBV5-4; CDR3nt: TGTGCCAGCAGCTCGTGGGACAGAGACAATGAGCAGTTCTTC; CDR3aa: CASSSWDRDNEQFF
abundance: -; d_gene: TRBD2; j_gene: TRBJ2-1; v_gene: TRBV2; CDR3nt: TGTGCCAGCAGAAAGGGGCGGGAGGGTGAGCAGTTCTTC; CDR3aa: CASRKGREGEQFF
abundance: -; d_gene: -; j_gene: TRBJ2-1; v_gene: TRBV4-2; CDR3nt: TGTGCCAGCAGCCTCCGCCCAGGTCCCTCCTACAATGAGCAGTTCTTC; CDR3aa: CASSLRPGPSYNEQFF
abundance: -; d_gene: -; j_gene: TRBJ2-3; v_gene: TRBV9; CDR3nt: TGTGCCAGCAGCGCCGAAGGGCTAGCTGTGCTGACAGATACGCAGTATTTT; CDR3aa: CASSAEGLAVLTDTQYF
abundance: -; d_gene: TRBD2; j_gene: TRBJ2-2; v_gene: TRBV19; CDR3nt: TGTGCCAGTAGACGACCTAGCGGGAGTGGGACCGGGGAGCTGTTTTTT; CDR3aa: CASRRPSGSGTGELFF
abundance: -; d_gene: TRBD2; j_gene: TRBJ2-7; v_gene: TRBV29-1; CDR3nt: TGCAGCGTTGGGGTTAGCGGGAGTAACCGAGGGCAGTACTTC; CDR3aa: CSVGVSGSNRGQYF
abundance: -; d_gene: TRBD2; j_gene: TRBJ2-7; v_gene: TRBV6-4; CDR3nt: TGTGCCAGCAGGGCGGCTAGCGGGGGGGTCTACGAGCAGTACTTC; CDR3aa: CASRAASGGVYEQYF
abundance: -; d_gene: TRBD2; j_gene: TRBJ2-1; v_gene: TRBV4-1; CDR3nt: TGCGCCAGCAGCCAGCTAGCGGGCTCTGGGTCCTACAATGAGCAGTTCTTC; CDR3aa: CASSQLAGSGSYNEQFF
abundance: -; d_gene: -; j_gene: TRBJ2-5; v_gene: TRBV10-1; CDR3nt: TGCGCCAGCAGTTCCGAGTACCAAGAGACCCAGTACTTC; CDR3aa: CASSSEYQETQYF
abundance: -; d_gene: -; j_gene: TRBJ2-6; v_gene: TRBV10-3; CDR3nt: TGTGCCATCAGTGAGTCTCGGGAAGCAAACGTCCTGACTTTC; CDR3aa: CAISESREANVLTF
abundance: -; d_gene: TRBD2; j_gene: TRBJ2-7; v_gene: TRBV7-8; CDR3nt: TGTGCCAGCAGCTTAGAGCGGCTAGCGGGACCCTACGAGCAGTACTTC; CDR3aa: CASSLERLAGPYEQYF
abundance: -; d_gene: TRBD2; j_gene: TRBJ2-3; v_gene: TRBV2; CDR3nt: TGTGCCAGCAGTGATCAGGGTCCACTAGCGGGAGCCCCAGATACGCAGTATTTT; CDR3aa: CASSDQGPLAGAPDTQYF
abundance: -; d_gene: TRBD2; j_gene: TRBJ2-5; v_gene: TRBV5-4; CDR3nt: TGTGCCAGCAGCCCCGGACTAGCGCCCCAAGAGACCCAGTACTTC; CDR3aa: CASSPGLAPQETQYF
abundance: -; d_gene: -; j_gene: TRBJ2-3; v_gene: TRBV28; CDR3nt: TGTGCCAGCAGTTTGGGAGCAGATACGCAGTATTTT; CDR3aa: CASSLGADTQYF
abundance: -; d_gene: TRBD2; j_gene: TRBJ2-5; v_gene: TRBV6-1; CDR3nt: TGTGCCAGCAGGTTTCTGGGACTAGCGACGGAGACCCAGTACTTC; CDR3aa: CASRFLGLATETQYF
abundance: -; d_gene: TRBD2; j_gene: TRBJ2-1; v_gene: TRBV5-1; CDR3nt: TGCGCCAGCAGCTTGAAGGTCGGGGGACTAGACTACAATGAGCAGTTCTTC; CDR3aa: CASSLKVGGLDYNEQFF
abundance: -; d_gene: TRBD2; j_gene: TRBJ2-3; v_gene: TRBV7-2; CDR3nt: TGTGCCAGCAGCTTAGGCGGGAGTGGAGATACGCAGTATTTT; CDR3aa: CASSLGGSGDTQYF
abundance: -; d_gene: -; j_gene: TRBJ2-7; v_gene: TRBV28; CDR3nt: TGTGCCAGCAGTTCTCCGGGACACTCCTACGAGCAGTACTTC; CDR3aa: CASSSPGHSYEQYF
abundance: -; d_gene: TRBD2; j_gene: TRBJ2-7; v_gene: TRBV7-9; CDR3nt: TGTGCCAGCAGCTTAGCACTAGCGGGCAACTCCTACGAGCAGTACTTC; CDR3aa: CASSLALAGNSYEQYF
abundance: -; d_gene: -; j_gene: TRBJ1-6; v_gene: TRBV7-9; CDR3nt: TGTGCCAGCAGCCCCTTGGGGGGGTGGGATTCACCCCTCCACTTT; CDR3aa: CASSPLGGWDSPLHF
abundance: -; d_gene: TRBD2; j_gene: TRBJ2-1; v_gene: TRBV7-9; CDR3nt: TGTGCCAGCAGCTTAGGGGGAGGGCCTAAAAACAATGAGCAGTTCTTC; CDR3aa: CASSLGGGPKNNEQFF
abundance: -; d_gene: -; j_gene: TRBJ2-1; v_gene: TRBV5-4; CDR3nt: TGTGCCAGCAGCTCCGTGTGGTCCTACAATGAGCAGTTCTTC; CDR3aa: CASSSVWSYNEQFF
abundance: -; d_gene: -; j_gene: TRBJ2-3; v_gene: TRBV4-1; CDR3nt: TGCGCCAGCAGATCAGGGGTTACAGATACGCAGTATTTT; CDR3aa: CASRSGVTDTQYF